These 27 T cell receptor beta chains share one sample of origin, sequenced in a study of T cells in women clearing cervical HPV infection. The table came from immunoSEQ multiplex PCR; TCRdb's copy has only in-frame clones and leaves some out. Here the sample table reports fewer than 35,000 clones. Input material: blood buffy coat. These receptors all stem from a woman aged 18 to 75 with a cervical HPV16 infection that either progressed to CIN3+ or cleared (not recorded which).

About this clone itself: The CDR3 goes on 3 residues after the read ends, and that part is filled in from the germline J gene. The V gene is TRBV2, the J gene TRBJ1-2; weak D call: TRBD1 (6 bases). Germline assignment: CDR1 SNHLY and CDR2 FYNNEI. The CDR3 is 11 amino acids. V was cut by 11 bases and J by 2 bases, with 9 bases left in between. The sequenced part of the CDR3 DNA is TGTGCCGAAGGGGGAAACTATGGC. Encoded protein: CAEGGNYG. The entire CDR3 reads CAEGGNYGYTF.

Of note for this clone: The CDR3 goes on 3 residues after the read ends, and that part is filled in from the germline J gene. The V call is TRBV6-1, the J call TRBJ1-4; the D gene is possibly TRBD1 (5 bases). CDR3 length: 17 amino acids. From germline, CDR1 is MNHNS and CDR2 SASEGT. The sequenced CDR3 bases are TGTGCCAGCAGTGAAGGACAGCCAAGCTCCTATAATTCACCA. It yields the protein CASSEGQPSSYNSP. The complete CDR3 protein is CASSEGQPSSYNSPLFF.

With regard to this clone: The DNA ends 3 residues before the CDR3 does, and the rest of the CDR3 is filled in from the germline J gene. The V call is TRBV20-1, the J call TRBJ2-7; 7 bases align to TRBD1. V was clipped by 6 bases and J by 2 bases; unmatched bases: 7. CDR1 and CDR2 from the germline V gene are DFQATT and SNEGSKA (reference sequence). The CDR3 extends over 13 amino acids. Incomplete CDR3 DNA: TGCAGTGCCAATCGACAGGGCACCTACGAG. Residues: CSANRQGTYE. The full CDR3 protein reads CSANRQGTYEQYF.

Details on this clone: The CDR3 extends 3 residues past the end of the read, so its final part is completed from the germline J gene. The V gene is TRBV19, the J gene TRBJ1-1, with D unresolved. CDR1 and CDR2 from the germline V gene are LNHDA and SQIVND (reference sequence). The CDR3 is made up of 11 amino acids. Incomplete CDR3 DNA: TGTGCCAGTAGAGAGGTGACTGGC. As protein: CASREVTG. The whole CDR3 sequence reads CASREVTGAFF.

Turning to this clone: The read finishes 3 residues shy of the CDR3 end, and the germline J gene is used to complete it. V and J are TRBV5-1 and TRBJ1-1; tentative D call: TRBD1 (6 bases). CDR3 length: 14 amino acids. V was cut by 6 bases and J by 2 bases, with 14 bases left in between. CDR1 SGHRS and CDR2 YFSETQ come from the germline V gene. CDR3 DNA (partial): TGCGCCAGCAAAATCGACAGGATCAACACTGAA. Protein product: CASKIDRINTE. The entire CDR3 is CASKIDRINTEAFF.

With respect to this clone: The read ends 3 residues before the CDR3 terminus; that terminus is restored from the germline J gene. J is TRBJ2-3 and V is TRBV30; a possible D gene is TRBD2 (6 bases). The CDR3 covers 15 residues. Germline-derived CDR1 and CDR2 are GTSNPN and SVGIG (reference sequence). CDR3 bases read: TGTGCCTGGAGCCCGGACCGCGGGGTAAATCAGCCG. This codes for CAWSPDRGVNQP. The CDR3 reads in full as CAWSPDRGVNQPQYF.

As to this clone: Read coverage stops 3 residues before the CDR3 terminus; the germline J gene supplies the remainder. The chain carries TRBV29-1 and TRBJ2-7, with D possibly matching TRBD2 (5 bases). Trimming took off 6 bases at V and 4 bases at J, with 16 bases between the two ends. This CDR3 region has 13 residues. Germline V gives CDR1 SQVTM, CDR2 ANQGSEA. CDR3 sequence reads: CSVAPGETYEQYF. The part of the CDR3 DNA that was read is TGCAGCGTCGCCCCCGGGGAAACTTACGAG.

As concerns this clone: Read sequence stops 3 residues before the CDR3 end, and the germline J gene provides the missing end. The chain couples TRBV2 to TRBJ2-7; possibly TRBD1 for D (5 bases). The CDR3 runs to 13 residues. V gave up 6 bases and J gave up 4 bases, with 13 bases separating them. Germline loops: CDR1 SNHLY, CDR2 FYNNEI. The CDR3 bases that were read are TGTGCCAGCAGCGCGACCGGACAATACGAG. This translates into CASSATGQYE. The whole CDR3 is CASSATGQYEQYF. The complete variable domain, with remaining parts taken from reference TRBV2 and TRBJ2-7, reads EPEVTQTPSHQVTQMGQEVILRCVPISNHLYFYWYRQILGQKVEFLVSFYNNEISEKSEIFDDQFSVERPDGSNFTLKIRSTKLEDSAMYFCASSATGQYEQYFGPGTRLTVT.

CDR3 DNA, as far as it was read: TGTGCCAGCAGTGAGGACAGGGGCAATCAGCCC. Its translation: CASSEDRGNQP. The complete CDR3 protein is CASSEDRGNQPQHF. This chain joins TRBV6-1 and TRBJ1-5, with 8 bases lining up with TRBD1. The missing CDR3 end, 3 residues past where the read stops, is filled in from the germline J gene. The J segment lost 2 bases and the V segment lost 3 bases, leaving 0 bases of the junction unmatched. The CDR3 extends over 14 amino acids. Germline CDR1 is MNHNS and CDR2 is SASEGT.

On this clone itself: From the germline J gene comes the end of the CDR3, since the read stops 3 residues before it. The gene calls are TRBV20-1 and TRBJ1-2; 8 positions agree with TRBD1. CDR1 DFQATT and CDR2 SNEGSKA come from the germline V gene (reference sequence). This CDR3 comprises 15 residues. CDR3 amino acids: CSAPVAGQGQGGYTF. The CDR3 DNA, read in part, is TGCAGTGCCCCCGTGGCCGGACAGGGTCAGGGCGGC.

Comment on this clone: The CDR3 end lies 3 residues beyond the end of the read and is filled in from the germline J gene. The chain couples TRBV19 to TRBJ1-5; 7 nucleotides align to TRBD1. Germline assignment: CDR1 LNHDA and CDR2 SQIVND (reference sequence). With V trimmed by 8 bases and J by 6 bases, 7 bases remained unmatched. This CDR3 has 13 amino acids. The part of the CDR3 DNA that was read is TGTGCCAGTTTCCCCGACAGGGCTCAGCCC. This translates into CASFPDRAQP. The entire CDR3 is CASFPDRAQPQHF.

Worth noting for this clone: The read stops 3 residues short of the end of the CDR3; the missing end is completed from the germline J gene. This rearrangement joins TRBV7-2 to TRBJ2-7, with D maybe TRBD2 (5 bases). The germline CDR1 and CDR2 sequences are SGHTA and FQGNSA. CDR3 length: 13 amino acids. Trimming removed 5 bases at V and 3 bases at J, with 11 bases between. The CDR3 reads CASSRGLNYEQYF. The covered CDR3 bases are TGTGCCAGCAGCCGCGGACTGAACTACGAG.

A word on this clone: The read is 3 residues too short to cover the CDR3 end, so that end is filled in from the germline J gene. The chain combines TRBV7-9 with TRBJ2-3; D not resolved. Germline V gene data show CDR1 as SEHNR and CDR2 as FQNEAQ (reference sequence). V was clipped by 5 bases and J by 3 bases, with 6 bases between them. The CDR3 extends over 12 amino acids. The CDR3 spells CASSPRTDTQYF. The CDR3 bases that were read are TGTGCCAGCAGCCCCCGTACAGATACG.

As regards this clone: The missing CDR3 end, 3 residues past where the read stops, is filled in from the germline J gene. The chain carries TRBV30 and TRBJ1-1; 8 nucleotides line up with TRBD1. Looked up from germline, CDR1 is GTSNPN and CDR2 is SVGIG (reference sequence). This CDR3 is built from 15 residues. J gave up 1 base and V 2 bases, and 6 bases lay outside the gene matches. The sequenced part of the CDR3 DNA is TGTGCCTGGAGTCGGCTGGACAGGGAGAACACTGAA. As protein: CAWSRLDRENTE. The CDR3 in its entirety is CAWSRLDRENTEAFF.

A word on this clone: The read comes to an end 3 residues before the CDR3 does, leaving the germline J gene to fill in the end. The gene calls are TRBV7-6 and TRBJ2-4; 10 bases agree with TRBD2. The CDR3 runs to 14 residues. Per the germline V gene, CDR1 is SGHVS and CDR2 is FNYEAQ. This CDR3 reads CASSSGVAGGYQYF. The DNA read from the CDR3 is TGTGCCAGCAGCTCCGGGGTAGCGGGGGGTTAT.

As concerns this clone: The read falls 3 residues short of the CDR3 end, and the missing part is taken from the germline J gene. The chain couples TRBV5-6 to TRBJ2-3; D call uncertain. CDR1 is SGHDT and CDR2 is YYEEEE in the germline V gene. The V and J ends lost 0 bases and 2 bases respectively, with 4 bases between them. This CDR3 has 13 residues. The CDR3 protein is CASSLAYTDTQYF. The covered CDR3 bases are TGTGCCAGCAGCTTGGCCTACACAGATACG.

Concerning this clone itself: The CDR3 goes on 3 residues after the read ends, and that part is filled in from the germline J gene. V usage is TRBV18 and J usage is TRBJ2-7, with TRBD2 identical over 7 bases. Germline V gene sequence: CDR1 KGHSH, CDR2 LQKENI. The CDR3 totals 15 residues. V gave up 5 bases and J gave up 0 bases; unmatched junction bases: 7. The CDR3 DNA, read in part, is TGTGCCAGCTCAGCGACAGCGGGGAGCTCCTACGAG. This encodes CASSATAGSSYE. The entire CDR3 protein is CASSATAGSSYEQYF.

Details on this clone: The observed sequence ends 3 residues before the CDR3 terminus, with the missing tail filled in from the germline J gene. The J gene is TRBJ1-2, the V gene TRBV6-1, with D hard to call. From germline, CDR1 is MNHNS and CDR2 SASEGT. There are 15 residues in the CDR3. This CDR3 reads CASSQDSGRYNDYTF. CDR3 DNA (partial): TGTGCCAGCAGTCAAGATTCCGGCAGGTACAATGAC.

Details on this clone: With the read ending 3 residues before the CDR3 end, the germline J gene is used to fill in that end. The chain carries TRBV18 and TRBJ1-1; 11 bases match TRBD1. J was trimmed by 5 bases and V by 8 bases; bases with no gene match: 7. CDR1 is KGHSH, CDR2 LQKENI, per germline. The CDR3 has 14 amino acids. The CDR3 loop reads CASTLGQGATEAFF. The covered CDR3 bases are TGTGCCAGCACCCTCGGACAGGGGGCTACTGAA.

With regard to this clone: The read falls 3 residues short of the CDR3 end, and the missing part is taken from the germline J gene. This rearrangement joins TRBV7-6 to TRBJ2-3, with D possibly matching TRBD2 (5 bases). V was pared by 4 bases and J by 2 bases, with 7 bases between. The CDR3 extends over 13 amino acids. Germline V CDR1 and CDR2: SGHVS, FNYEAQ. The CDR3 loop is CASSWTYTDTQYF. The CDR3 bases that were read are TGTGCCAGCAGCTGGACTTACACAGATACG. The complete variable domain, with remaining parts taken from reference TRBV7-6 and TRBJ2-3, reads GAGVSQSPRYKVTKRGQDVALRCDPISGHVSLYWYRQALGQGPEFLTYFNYEAQQDKSGLPNDRFSAERPEGSISTLTIQRTEQRDSAMYRCASSWTYTDTQYFGPGTRLTVL.

Of note for this clone: The read ends 3 residues shy of where the CDR3 ends; the end is completed using the germline J gene. The chain joins TRBV5-1 to TRBJ2-1; 9 bases agree with TRBD2. CDR1 is SGHRS, CDR2 YFSETQ, per germline. The CDR3 covers 15 residues. V was clipped by 0 bases and J by 9 bases; unmatched bases: 7. This CDR3 reads CASSLVAGGLGEQFF. The sequenced CDR3 bases are TGCGCCAGCAGCTTGGTCGCGGGGGGGCTGGGTGAG.

As regards this clone: Read coverage stops 3 residues before the CDR3 terminus; the germline J gene supplies the remainder. The J gene is TRBJ2-1, the V gene TRBV2, with 7 bases lining up with TRBD2. This CDR3 region has 15 residues. V trimming: 7 bases; J trimming: 2 bases; junction bases outside the gene matches: 8. Per germline, CDR1 SNHLY and CDR2 FYNNEI. Partial CDR3 DNA: TGTGCCAGCACGGGGCGGGGGAGGGCCTACAATGAG. Its protein is CASTGRGRAYNE. The full CDR3 sequence reads CASTGRGRAYNEQFF.

In regard to this clone: The read comes to an end 3 residues before the CDR3 does, leaving the germline J gene to fill in the end. The chain combines TRBV2 with TRBJ1-6, with a tentative D call TRBD1 (6 bases). Trimming took 5 bases from V and 8 from J, leaving 13 bases between them. CDR1 SNHLY and CDR2 FYNNEI come from the germline V gene. This CDR3 region has 14 residues. The CDR3 region is CASSLQGGYSPLHF. The sequenced part of the CDR3 DNA is TGTGCCAGCAGTTTACAGGGAGGATATTCACCC. Full variable domain (outside the CDR3, taken from reference TRBV2 and TRBJ1-6): EPEVTQTPSHQVTQMGQEVILRCVPISNHLYFYWYRQILGQKVEFLVSFYNNEISEKSEIFDDQFSVERPDGSNFTLKIRSTKLEDSAMYFCASSLQGGYSPLHFGNGTRLTVT.

In regard to this clone: Sequencing ends 3 residues short of the CDR3 end; the germline J gene provides the rest. This rearrangement joins TRBV4-2 to TRBJ2-3, with D possibly TRBD2 on 7 matching bases. There are 16 residues in the CDR3. CDR1 is LGHNA, CDR2 YNFKEQ, per germline. V lost 0 bases to trimming and J lost 2 bases, with 12 bases between them. CDR3 DNA, as far as it was read: TGTGCCAGCAGCCAAGAATCGGGGGGCACCACAGATACG. This sequence encodes CASSQESGGTTDT. The entire CDR3 protein reads CASSQESGGTTDTQYF.

Remarks on this clone: The read stops 3 residues short of the end of the CDR3; the missing end is completed from the germline J gene. V usage is TRBV10-3 and J usage is TRBJ2-5; 7 bases map to TRBD1. CDR3 size: 12 residues. The V gene end was trimmed by 9 bases and the J gene end by 4 bases; junction bases not matched to a gene: 5. CDR1 and CDR2 (germline): ENHRY, SYGVKD. CDR3 amino acids: CAIEQGSETQYF. The sequenced CDR3 bases are TGTGCCATTGAACAGGGGTCAGAGACC.

Worth noting for this clone: The CDR3 end lies 3 residues beyond the end of the read and is filled in from the germline J gene. Within the sample, other DNA sequences also encode this same CDR3. The chain recombines TRBV18 with TRBJ1-3; D perhaps matches TRBD1 (5 bases). V lost 3 bases and J 0 bases, leaving 6 bases between the germline ends. There are 14 residues in the CDR3. Looked up from germline, CDR1 is KGHSH and CDR2 is LQKENI. The chain's CDR3 is CASSPQGSGNTIYF. The part of the CDR3 DNA that was read is TGTGCCAGCTCACCTCAGGGCTCTGGAAACACC.

Incomplete CDR3 DNA: TGTGCCATCAGTGAGGTTGGGGGACAGGGGGCGCGTTACGAG. Translating it yields CAISEVGGQGARYE. Given in full, the CDR3 is CAISEVGGQGARYEQYF. The chain links TRBV10-3 to TRBJ2-7; 12 bases agree with TRBD1. The read ends 3 residues before the CDR3 terminus; that terminus is restored from the germline J gene. CDR1 is ENHRY, CDR2 SYGVKD, per germline. This CDR3 region has 17 residues. With 2 bases clipped from V and 4 bases from J, the junction kept 9 bases outside the gene matches.